This T cell receptor beta chain appears in the sequencing data of a study of blood T cell repertoires in COVID-19. TCRdb's copy holds only in-frame clones and misses some; the assay was immunoSEQ multiplex PCR. The data contain approximately 97,000 clones, 81% of them seen just once; the ten biggest clones take up about 4.3%. The germline V gene encodes CDR1 LNHDA and CDR2 SQIVND (reference sequence). Trimming cost V 7 bases and J 4 bases; bases outside gene matches: 8. This CDR3 region has 15 residues. Sequencing was done on a sample of peripheral blood. The sequence derives from a man in his sixties with acute or convalescent COVID-19. The chain couples TRBV19 to TRBJ2-1; TRBD1 agrees at 9 bases. In DNA form, the CDR3 reads TGTGCCAGTACCACCCCGGGACAGGGTTACAATGAGCAGTTCTTC. Residues: CASTTPGQGYNEQFF.